This TCR beta chain was profiled in a study of T cells after yellow fever vaccination. Study details: Where fractions had low cell numbers, libraries were prepared from them with the SMART-Seq v4 Ultra Low Input RNA kit.

Study conclusions and caveats: Reappearing after the booster were most of the clones from primary vaccination (less than 98% CD4, approximately 88% CD8).

Universal primer sites and UMIs were introduced during 5'RACE template-switching synthesis of TCR cDNA. TCRdb independently ran MiXCR on the 5' RACE reads; one entry per CDR3 protein. The sample has nearly 300,000 distinct CDR3 sequences; 7.5% to 9.5% are singletons. This clonotype was counted a few times. Its cognate antigen is unknown. This CDR3 comprises 13 residues. Germline V gene lookup returns CDR1 SGHAT and CDR2 FQNNGV. The V and J ends lost 5 bases and 5 bases respectively, with 12 bases between them. This clonotype was sampled from a man between 18 and 29 years old who received the YFV17D yellow fever vaccine. The input for sequencing was CD4+ T cells sorted from PBMCs, taken 5 days after the yellow fever booster vaccination. The chain uses TRBV11-2 and TRBJ1-1, with D possibly being TRBD1 (5 bases). CDR3 bases: TGTGCCAGCAGCGCAGGGTTGGTGACTGAAGCTTTCTTT. This sequence encodes CASSAGLVTEAFF.